Each of the 7 T cell receptor beta chains below was sequenced from the same sample in a study of shared clonotypes between healthy human individuals. Sequencing was performed with immunoSEQ multiplex PCR; in TCRdb, only in-frame clones are kept and a portion is missing. This table holds approximately 1.9 million clones, 93% found once. CD45RO negativity and positive selection for CCR7 defined naive CD8 cells, a population that excluded terminally differentiated effector memory CD45RA+ cells. The sample was naive CD8+ T cells from PBMCs. The receptors come from a man aged 18 to 29 in good health. Some clones in this sample may be carry-over from other donors' samples.

The genes are TRBV6-4 and TRBJ2-3; weak D call: TRBD1 (6 bases). The V end lost 3 bases, the J end lost 3 bases, and 10 bases lay between the germline ends. The germline V gene has CDR1 MRHNA and CDR2 SNTAGT. The CDR3 length is 14 residues. CDR3 in amino acids: CASSEQGKTDTQYF. The CDR3 DNA is TGTGCCAGCAGTGAGCAGGGGAAGACAGATACGCAGTATTTT.

This chain connects TRBV7-9 to TRBJ2-7, with D hard to call. Trimming pared 0 bases from V and 2 bases from J, leaving 14 bases between. There are 16 residues in the CDR3. CDR1 and CDR2 from the germline V gene are SEHNR and FQNEAQ (reference sequence). The CDR3 loop reads CASSLAAVSRAYEQYF. CDR3 in DNA: TGTGCCAGCAGCTTAGCAGCAGTTTCCCGGGCCTACGAGCAGTACTTC.

The chain couples TRBV27 to TRBJ1-1; D possibly corresponds to TRBD1 (5 bases). The length of the CDR3 is 13 residues. V lost 4 bases, J lost 2 bases, and 8 bases lay in between. Per germline, CDR1 MNHEY and CDR2 SMNVEV (reference sequence). Written as DNA, the CDR3 is TGTGCCAGCAGTTCACAGGTTAACACTGAAGCTTTCTTT. Its protein is CASSSQVNTEAFF.

This sequence joins TRBV15 and TRBJ2-7; maybe TRBD2 (5 bases). Trimming cost V 4 bases and J 3 bases, with 7 bases left between them. The CDR3 runs to 12 residues. In germline, CDR1 is LNHNV, CDR2 YYDKDF (reference sequence). DNA of the CDR3: TGTGCCACCAGCACCGGGAACTACGAGCAGTACTTC. This translates into CATSTGNYEQYF.

This chain links TRBV28 with TRBJ1-1; D not resolved. The CDR3 is made up of 16 amino acids. Trimming pared 1 base from V and 0 bases from J, leaving 12 bases between. Germline-derived CDR1 and CDR2 are MDHEN and SYDVKM. CDR3 region: CASSLLAAKMNTEAFF. In DNA, the CDR3 is TGTGCCAGCAGTTTATTGGCGGCCAAGATGAACACTGAAGCTTTCTTT.

This clone was picked up one time. This chain links TRBV2 with TRBJ1-5, with a weak D call TRBD1 (6 bases). V was cut by 8 bases and J by 5 bases, with 16 bases left in between. Germline CDR1 is SNHLY and CDR2 is FYNNEI. CDR3 size: 14 residues. CDR3 loop: CASLGAGAHQPQHF. CDR3 nucleotides: TGTGCCAGCCTTGGCGCAGGGGCCCATCAGCCCCAGCATTTT.

J is TRBJ2-3 and V is TRBV10-2, with D uncertain. Germline V gene data show CDR1 as WSHSY and CDR2 as SAAADI. The ends were cut back, 4 bases at V and 4 bases at J, with 21 bases in the middle. The CDR3 has 17 residues. This CDR3 reads CASSAFPGTPAPDTQYF. CDR3 DNA: TGCGCCAGCAGTGCTTTTCCTGGAACCCCCGCCCCAGATACGCAGTATTTT.